This T cell receptor beta chain appears in the sequencing data of a study of blood T cell repertoires in COVID-19 (TCRdb year 2020). About the full investigation: Samples from collaborators originated in the United States, Italy and Spain and spanned both the acute and convalescent phases of COVID-19. The material from the prospective study consisted of cDNA or gDNA derived from T cells, B-cell-depleted T cells, or PBMCs. Nearly every sample came with metadata listing a de-identified subject ID, COVID-19 status, age in years and sex. Where HLA class I and class II types were available, the types were taken from metadata supplied by the sample provider, not from assay-based typing. The repertoires were released in a freely available public database intended as a resource for research on the immune response to SARS-CoV-2. The samples were drawn from two sources: the first 160 participants of the ongoing ImmuneRACE study, and over 1,000 subjects contributed by 6 global collaborators. Subjects who had been exposed to COVID-19, were actively infected with it, or had recovered from it provided the deeply sampled blood TCRbeta repertoires that made up the dataset.

V was cut back by 2 bases and J by 4 bases, leaving a gap of 9 bases between them. The germline V gene provides CDR1 MNHEY and CDR2 SVGEGT. The CDR3 goes from the cysteine to the phenylalanine over 14 residues. Only the CDR3 part of the read is kept: 42 bases, read in frame from the first base. TCRbeta CDR3 regions were amplified from genomic DNA by means of the immunoSEQ Assay, a bias-controlled multiplex PCR. The source study handled its data this way. The number of nucleated cells in each sample was estimated from the amplification of reference gene primers within the assay. Sequence reads were collapsed and filtered to measure the absolute abundance of every unique TCRbeta CDR3 rearrangement. For each sample, productive Simpson clonality was calculated as the square root of Simpson's diversity index over productive rearrangements. TCRdb obtained this table from immuneACCESS and retained in-frame rearrangements with V and J assigned. These tables miss some clones; where compared with another copy, unresolved V genes account for less than half of the shortfall, and the remainder is unexplained. D and trimming were read from the DNA, whereas the V and J calls and clone size are those reported in that table. The sample contains 150,000 to 200,000 clones, about 80% of them found a single time. The ten most abundant clones make up 3.4% of the sample.

Overall results and qualifications from the work: The amount of clinical and demographic metadata varied by source and participant and was provided uncurated.

On this clone itself: Its antigen remains undetermined. Per-base qualities were not stored, and no clone one base away is much larger.

Participants in the prospective study were enrolled through a virtual design, were aged roughly 18 to 90 years, and lived in 20 to 30 United States geographic areas. Cohort assignment in the prospective study relied on participant-reported clinical history from a screening survey and a study questionnaire. For ImmuneRACE Cohort 3, a participant was defined as recovered based on two consecutive negative NP/OP PCR tests, clearance by a healthcare professional, or resolution of symptoms. Each participant in the prospective study had whole blood, serum and a nasopharyngeal or oropharyngeal swab collected by mobile phlebotomists. Over an approximately 2-month period, participants in the prospective study had the option of providing additional blood draws and questionnaires. Before DNA extraction, prospective study blood samples were shipped either frozen or at room temperature.

The source material was PBMCs or T cells enriched from blood (not recorded which). The TCR comes from a woman aged 60-70 years who had recovered from COVID-19. The chain was built from TRBV6-2 or TRBV6-3 and TRBJ1-5; a tentative D match to TRBD1 spans 6 bases. The CDR3 protein is CASSYVTGNQPQHF. In nucleotides, the sequence is TGTGCCAGCAGTTACGTTACAGGGAATCAGCCCCAGCATTTT.